The present TCR beta chain was sequenced within a study of blood T cell repertoires in COVID-19. At the level of the study: T cells, B-cell-depleted T cells, or PBMCs provided the cDNA or gDNA that served as material.

The CDR3 has 16 amino acids. Profiling relied on immunoSEQ multiplex PCR, and the TCRdb table lists in-frame clones only, not all of them. Of 220,000 or so clones in the sample, around nine tenths were seen once. Seattle's enrolled individuals joined amid active infection and were then monitored longitudinally. This TCR was recovered from a man aged 55-75 years with COVID-19, enrolled during active disease. This rearrangement joins TRBV12-2 to TRBJ2-1; the D call of TRBD2 is as the table states it, not checked on the DNA. TRBV12-2 counts as a pseudogene. The sequenced sample consisted of peripheral blood. CDR3 region: CASRHLCGSVYNEQFF. CDR3 sequence (DNA): TGTGCAAGTCGACACTTATGCGGGAGTGTCTACAATGAGCAGTTCTTC.